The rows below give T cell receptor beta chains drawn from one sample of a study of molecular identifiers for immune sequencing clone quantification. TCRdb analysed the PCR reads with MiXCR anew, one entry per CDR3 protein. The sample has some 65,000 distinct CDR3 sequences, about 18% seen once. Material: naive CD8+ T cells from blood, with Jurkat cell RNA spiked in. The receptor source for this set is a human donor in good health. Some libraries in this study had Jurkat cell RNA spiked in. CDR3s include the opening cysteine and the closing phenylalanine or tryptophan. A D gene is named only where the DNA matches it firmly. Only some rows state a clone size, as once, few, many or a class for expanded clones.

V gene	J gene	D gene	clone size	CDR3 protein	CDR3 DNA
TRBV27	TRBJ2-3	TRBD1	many	CASTRDRGTDTQYF	TGTGCCAGTACACGGGACAGGGGCACAGATACGCAGTATTTT
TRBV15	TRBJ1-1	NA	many	CATSRGTAEAFF	TGTGCCACCAGCAGAGGGACGGCAGAAGCTTTCTTT
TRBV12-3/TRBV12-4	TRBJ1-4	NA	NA	CAGSLVTEAKLFF	TGTGCCGGCAGTTTAGTCACCGAGGCAAAACTGTTTTTT
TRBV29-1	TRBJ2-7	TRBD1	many	CSVEGFPGQGTYEQYF	TGCAGCGTTGAGGGCTTTCCGGGACAGGGGACCTACGAGCAGTACTTC
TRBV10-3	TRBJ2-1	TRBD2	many	CAIGLAGWSEQFF	TGTGCCATTGGACTAGCGGGATGGAGTGAGCAGTTCTTC
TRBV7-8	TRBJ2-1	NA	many	CASSLGQVEQFF	TGTGCCAGCAGCTTAGGTCAGGTTGAGCAGTTCTTC
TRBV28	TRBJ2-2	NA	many	CASSPWEGENTGELFF	TGTGCCAGCAGTCCGTGGGAGGGGGAAAACACCGGGGAGCTGTTTTTT
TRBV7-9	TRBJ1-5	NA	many	CASSLANQPQHF	TGTGCCAGCAGCTTAGCGAATCAGCCCCAGCATTTT
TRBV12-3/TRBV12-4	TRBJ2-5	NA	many	CASSRTARKETQYF	TGTGCCAGCAGTCGGACAGCGCGTAAAGAGACCCAGTACTTC
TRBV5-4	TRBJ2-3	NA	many	CASSLKAGTDTQYF	TGTGCCAGCAGCTTGAAGGCGGGAACAGATACGCAGTATTTT